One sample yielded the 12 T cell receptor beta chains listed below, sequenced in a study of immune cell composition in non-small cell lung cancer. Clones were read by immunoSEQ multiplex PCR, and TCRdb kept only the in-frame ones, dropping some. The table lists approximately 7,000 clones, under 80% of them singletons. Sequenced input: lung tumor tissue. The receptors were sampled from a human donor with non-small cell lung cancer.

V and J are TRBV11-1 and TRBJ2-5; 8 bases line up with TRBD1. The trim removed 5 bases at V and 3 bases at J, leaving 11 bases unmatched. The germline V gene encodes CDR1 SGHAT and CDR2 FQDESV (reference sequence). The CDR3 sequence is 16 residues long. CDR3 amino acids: CASSGGQGARKETQYF. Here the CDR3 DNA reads TGTGCCAGCAGCGGGGGGCAGGGGGCGCGGAAAGAGACCCAGTACTTC.

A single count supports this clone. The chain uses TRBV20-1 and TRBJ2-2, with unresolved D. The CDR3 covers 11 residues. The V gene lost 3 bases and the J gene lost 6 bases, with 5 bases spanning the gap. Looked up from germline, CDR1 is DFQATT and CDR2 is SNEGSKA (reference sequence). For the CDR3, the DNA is TGCAGTGCTAGCCGGGCCGGGGAGCTGTTTTTT. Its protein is CSASRAGELFF.

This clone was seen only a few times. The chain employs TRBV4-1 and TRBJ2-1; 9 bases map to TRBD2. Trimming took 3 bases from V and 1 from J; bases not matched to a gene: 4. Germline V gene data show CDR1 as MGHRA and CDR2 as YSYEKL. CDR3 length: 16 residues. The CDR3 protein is CASSHGSGRSYNEQFF. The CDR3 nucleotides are TGCGCCAGCAGCCACGGAAGCGGGAGGTCCTACAATGAGCAGTTCTTC.

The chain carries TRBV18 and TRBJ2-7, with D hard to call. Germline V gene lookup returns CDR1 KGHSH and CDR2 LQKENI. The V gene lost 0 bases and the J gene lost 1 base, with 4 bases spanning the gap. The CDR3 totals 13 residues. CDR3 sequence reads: CASSPPTSYEQYF. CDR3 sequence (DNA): TGTGCCAGCTCACCACCCACTTCCTACGAGCAGTACTTC.

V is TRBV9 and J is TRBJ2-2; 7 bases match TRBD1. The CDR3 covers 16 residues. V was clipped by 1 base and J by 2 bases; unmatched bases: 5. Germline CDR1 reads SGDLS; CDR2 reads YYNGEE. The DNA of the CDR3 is TGTGCCAGCAGCGTACTCAGGGACAGAAACACCGGGGAGCTGTTTTTT. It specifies CASSVLRDRNTGELFF.

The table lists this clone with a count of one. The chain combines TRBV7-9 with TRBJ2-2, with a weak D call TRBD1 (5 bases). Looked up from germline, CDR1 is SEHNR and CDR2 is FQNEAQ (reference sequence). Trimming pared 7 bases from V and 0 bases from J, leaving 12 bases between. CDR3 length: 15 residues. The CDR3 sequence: CASTLVGANTGELFF. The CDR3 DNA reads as TGTGCCAGCACCCTAGTAGGGGCGAACACCGGGGAGCTGTTTTTT.

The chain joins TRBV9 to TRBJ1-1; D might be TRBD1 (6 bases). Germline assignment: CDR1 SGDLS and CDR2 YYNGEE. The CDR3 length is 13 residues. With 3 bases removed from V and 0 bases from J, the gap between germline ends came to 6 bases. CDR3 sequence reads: CASSAGVNTEAFF. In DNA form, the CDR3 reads TGTGCCAGCAGCGCAGGGGTGAACACTGAAGCTTTCTTT.

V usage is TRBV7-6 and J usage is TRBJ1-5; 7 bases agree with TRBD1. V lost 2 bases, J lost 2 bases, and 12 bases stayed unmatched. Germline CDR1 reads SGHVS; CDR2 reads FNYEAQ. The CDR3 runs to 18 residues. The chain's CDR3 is CASSLRPQGEKGNQPQHF. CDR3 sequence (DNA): TGTGCCAGCAGCTTACGACCCCAGGGGGAAAAGGGCAATCAGCCCCAGCATTTT.

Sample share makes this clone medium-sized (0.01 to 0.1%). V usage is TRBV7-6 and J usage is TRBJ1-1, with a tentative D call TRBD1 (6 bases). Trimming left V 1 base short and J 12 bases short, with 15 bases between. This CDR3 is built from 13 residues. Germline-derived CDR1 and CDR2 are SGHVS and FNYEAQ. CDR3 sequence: CASSLEENREPFF. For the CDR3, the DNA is TGTGCCAGCAGCTTAGAGGAGAACAGGGAACCTTTCTTT.

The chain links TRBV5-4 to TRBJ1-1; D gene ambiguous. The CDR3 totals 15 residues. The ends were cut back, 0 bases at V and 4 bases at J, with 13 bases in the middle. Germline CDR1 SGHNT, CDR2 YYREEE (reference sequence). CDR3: CASSLVGWGGTEAFF. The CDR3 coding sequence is TGTGCCAGCAGCTTGGTTGGGTGGGGAGGCACTGAAGCTTTCTTT.

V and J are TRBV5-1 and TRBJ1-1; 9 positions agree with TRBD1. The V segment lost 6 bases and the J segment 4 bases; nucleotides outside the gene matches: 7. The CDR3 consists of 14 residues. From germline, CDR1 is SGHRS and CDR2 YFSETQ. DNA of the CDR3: TGCGCCAGCACCCAGGGGACAGGGCTCACTGAAGCTTTCTTT. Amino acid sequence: CASTQGTGLTEAFF.

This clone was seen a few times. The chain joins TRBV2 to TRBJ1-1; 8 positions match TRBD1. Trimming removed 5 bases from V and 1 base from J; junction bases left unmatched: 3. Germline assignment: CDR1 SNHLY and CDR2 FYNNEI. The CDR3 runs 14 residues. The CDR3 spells CASSSQGGNTEAFF. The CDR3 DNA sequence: TGTGCCAGCAGTTCACAGGGGGGGAACACTGAAGCTTTCTTT.